These 27 T cell receptor beta chains share one sample of origin, sequenced in a study of Graves' ophthalmopathy and Graves' hyperthyroidism. RNA transcripts served as template for amplifying TCR beta CDR3 sequences. Scientists carried out first-round RT-PCR using HTBI primers and then a second-round multiplex PCR. TCRdb reprocessed the multiplex PCR reads with MiXCR, giving one entry per CDR3 protein. The sample lists 500,000 to 700,000 distinct CDR3 sequences, 39% seen once, with roughly 4% in the top ten. Sequencing input: peripheral blood or thyroid tissue (not recorded which). These TCRs come from an adult man with Graves' hyperthyroidism.

In this sample, this clonotype turned up many times. The chain has TRBV29-1 and TRBJ2-7; D may match TRBD1 or TRBD2 (7 bases each). The CDR3 has 15 amino acids. V gave up 6 bases and J gave up 1 base, with 19 bases separating them. Germline CDR1 is SQVTM and CDR2 is ANQGSEA. The CDR3 DNA reads TGCAGCGTCGGAAGGTACAGGGGAGGGTCCTACGAGCAGTACTTC. Protein: CSVGRYRGGSYEQYF.

The chain couples TRBV11-1 to TRBJ1-1; D is undetermined. The ends were cut back, 5 bases at V and 6 bases at J, with 10 bases in the middle. The CDR3 has 12 amino acids. Looked up from germline, CDR1 is SGHAT and CDR2 is FQDESV (reference sequence). The CDR3 DNA reads as TGTGCCAGCAGCCGATACACCTCTGAAGCTTTCTTT. Translation gives CASSRYTSEAFF.

There are many counts of this clonotype. This chain joins TRBV29-1 and TRBJ2-7, with D possibly TRBD1 on 5 matching bases. This CDR3 has 14 amino acids. V was shortened by 4 bases and J by 1 base, with 14 bases between the two germline ends. Germline CDR1 SQVTM, CDR2 ANQGSEA. The CDR3 sequence: CSVALQGLSYEQYF. Here the CDR3 DNA reads TGCAGCGTTGCCCTCCAGGGCCTATCCTACGAGCAGTACTTC.

V usage is TRBV6-5 and J usage is TRBJ2-7, with a weak D call TRBD1 (6 bases). The germline CDR1 and CDR2 sequences are MNHEY and SVGAGI. There are 11 residues in the CDR3. V lost 5 bases and J lost 10, with 12 bases in between. The CDR3, as DNA: TGTGCCAGCAGTAACCCGACAGGCCAGTACTTC. Translated: CASSNPTGQYF.

The rearrangement uses TRBV9 and TRBJ2-1, with D perhaps matching TRBD2 (5 bases). Looked up from germline, CDR1 is SGDLS and CDR2 is YYNGEE. CDR3 length equals 13 residues. V dropped 0 bases and J dropped 10 bases, with 11 bases sitting between them. The CDR3 is CASSVATSGEQFF. The CDR3 DNA sequence: TGTGCCAGCAGCGTAGCTACTTCGGGAGAGCAGTTCTTC.

This chain joins TRBV20-1 and TRBJ2-5; TRBD2 matches 12 bases. The DNA matches TRBJ2-1 better at its end, which makes the J call doubtful. Germline CDR1 reads DFQATT; CDR2 reads SNEGSKA (reference sequence). The CDR3 covers 15 residues. The CDR3 protein is CSGSRLAGAGNEQFF. CDR3 in DNA: TGCAGTGGGTCGCGACTAGCGGGAGCTGGAAATGAGCAGTTCTTC.

This clonotype occurred a few times. The rearrangement uses TRBV6-1 and TRBJ2-7; the match to TRBD2 covers 10 bases. The V segment lost 5 bases and the J segment 2 bases; nucleotides outside the gene matches: 6. This CDR3 contains 15 residues. Germline V CDR1 and CDR2: MNHNS, SASEGT. The CDR3 coding sequence is TGTGCCAGCAGTTTATACCTAGCGGGGGCCTACGAGCAGTACTTC. This encodes CASSLYLAGAYEQYF.

J is TRBJ2-7 and V is TRBV7-9, with D perhaps assigned TRBD1 or TRBD2 (5 bases each). The CDR3 has 14 amino acids. V was clipped by 5 bases and J by 6 bases, with 17 bases between them. The germline gives CDR1 SEHNR, CDR2 FQNEAQ (reference sequence). CDR3 DNA sequence: TGTGCCAGCAGCCAAGATGGGGGAGCCTCCGAGCAGTACTTC. Its protein product is CASSQDGGASEQYF.

The J gene is TRBJ2-7, the V gene TRBV2, with D perhaps assigned TRBD1 or TRBD2 (7 bases each). CDR1 SNHLY and CDR2 FYNNEI come from the germline V gene. Trimming stripped 6 bases from V and 2 bases from J, with 11 bases between. The CDR3 sequence is 13 residues long. In DNA, the CDR3 is TGTGCCAGCAGGGGAGGGACAGCCTACGAGCAGTACTTC. Its protein is CASRGGTAYEQYF.

This clonotype was seen many times. V and J are TRBV4-2 and TRBJ2-5, with TRBD1 identical over 10 bases. V trimming: 2 bases; J trimming: 5 bases; junction bases outside the gene matches: 8. Germline loops: CDR1 LGHNA, CDR2 YNFKEQ. The CDR3 sequence is 16 residues long. The CDR3 protein is CASSQSSGQGWETQYF. The CDR3 bases are TGTGCCAGCAGCCAATCGTCGGGACAGGGGTGGGAGACCCAGTACTTC.

Note on this clonotype: Sequence at one end of the junction differs from germline and may be a read error. The gene calls are TRBV10-3 and TRBJ1-5, with a possible D match to TRBD1 (5 bases). The CDR3 totals 14 residues. Germline loops: CDR1 ENHRY, CDR2 SYGVKD. CDR3 in DNA: TGCGCCATCAGTGAAGGGGCGAGCAATCAGCCCCAGCATTTT. Protein: CAISEGASNQPQHF.

With regard to this clonotype: The missing conserved phenylalanine or tryptophan at the end of this CDR3 makes a read error likely. The chain uses TRBV19 and TRBJ2-2; D is uncertain. Trimming left V 5 bases short and J 2 bases short, with 9 bases between. CDR3 size: 14 residues. Germline CDR1 and CDR2: LNHDA and SQIVND (reference sequence). Here the CDR3 DNA reads TGTGCCAGTAGTTTCGGTGGTAACACCGGGGAGCTGTTTTCT. Translation: CASSFGGNTGELFS.

The chain has TRBV14 and TRBJ2-3, with 7 nucleotides matching TRBD2. This CDR3 has 16 residues. Germline lookup yields CDR1 SGHDN and CDR2 FVKESK. V lost 4 bases, J lost 1 base, and 8 bases stayed unmatched. The CDR3 DNA sequence: TGTGCCAGCAGCCTTCGGACTAGGCCAGGCACAGATACGCAGTATTTT. As protein: CASSLRTRPGTDTQYF.

The chain employs TRBV24-1 and TRBJ1-2; D not certain. Germline V gene data show CDR1 as KGHDR and CDR2 as SFDVKD. Trimming cost V 3 bases and J 4 bases, with 11 bases left between them. The length of the CDR3 is 14 residues. For the CDR3, the DNA is TGTGCCACCAGTGATGGAGGAGGGATCTATGGCTACACCTTC. Translating gives CATSDGGGIYGYTF.

Comments on this clonotype: This may be a read error, as it is one base from a much larger clone. The CDR3 does not close with the conserved phenylalanine or tryptophan, likely indicating a read error. J is TRBJ1-1 and V is TRBV20-1; TRBD1 agrees at 9 bases. There are 13 residues in the CDR3. The germline V gene encodes CDR1 DFQATT and CDR2 SNEGSKA (reference sequence). Trimming at V came to 5 bases and at J to 5 bases, leaving 6 bases not matched to a gene. CDR3 protein: CSAPPTGGTEAFS. Written as DNA, the CDR3 is TGCAGTGCTCCCCCGACAGGGGGGACTGAAGCTTTCTCT.

Ten or more counts support this clonotype. This rearrangement joins TRBV12-3 or TRBV12-4 to TRBJ2-7; 7 bases align to TRBD2. The CDR3 spans 15 residues. V gave up 6 bases and J gave up 6 bases; unmatched junction bases: 14. CDR3 in amino acids: CASSRHQSWTSEQYF. CDR3 bases: TGTGCCAGCAGCCGCCACCAATCCTGGACTAGCGAGCAGTACTTC.

CDR3 loop: CASSVGGTGAYEQYF. The CDR3 DNA is TGTGCCAGCAGCGTAGGGGGGACGGGGGCCTACGAGCAGTACTTC. V usage is TRBV9 and J usage is TRBJ2-7, with D tentatively TRBD2 (6 bases). Germline V gives CDR1 SGDLS, CDR2 YYNGEE. The CDR3 spans 15 residues. The germline V and J ends were trimmed by 0 bases and 2 bases, with 12 bases remaining between them.

This clonotype was counted only a few times. The chain has TRBV7-9 and TRBJ1-1, with D uncertain. Trimming stripped 4 bases from V and 3 bases from J, with 15 bases between. This CDR3 region has 15 residues. Germline V lookup: CDR1 SEHNR, CDR2 FQNEAQ (reference sequence). CDR3 region: CASSSKWEAYTEAFF. As DNA, the CDR3 is TGTGCCAGCAGCTCTAAGTGGGAGGCCTACACTGAAGCTTTCTTT.

This sequence joins TRBV7-2 and TRBJ1-4; 8 nucleotides align to TRBD1. The germline V gene has CDR1 SGHTA and CDR2 FQGNSA. There are 13 residues in the CDR3. After removal of 4 bases from V and 10 bases from J, the junction contained 5 bases not matched to a gene. CDR3 sequence reads: CASSSAGTGKLFF. CDR3 bases: TGTGCCAGCAGCTCAGCCGGGACAGGAAAACTGTTTTTT.

The table lists this clonotype with a few counts. The J gene is TRBJ1-1, the V gene TRBV6-1; 8 bases map to TRBD1. V gave up 3 bases and J gave up 0 bases; unmatched junction bases: 3. Germline V gives CDR1 MNHNS, CDR2 SASEGT. This CDR3 comprises 15 residues. CDR3 sequence: CASSERQGMNTEAFF. Written as DNA, the CDR3 is TGTGCCAGCAGTGAGAGACAGGGGATGAACACTGAAGCTTTCTTT.

This clonotype was recorded a few times. This chain uses TRBV18 with TRBJ1-2, with 9 bases identical to TRBD1. With 1 base clipped from V and 7 bases from J, the junction kept 1 base outside the gene matches. Germline CDR1 KGHSH, CDR2 LQKENI. The CDR3 consists of 13 residues. CDR3 nucleotide sequence: TGTGCCAGCTCACCACAGGACAGGGGTGGCTACACCTTC. This translates into CASSPQDRGGYTF.

V gene TRBV29-1 combines with J gene TRBJ1-2; 10 bases line up with TRBD1. Per the germline V gene, CDR1 is SQVTM and CDR2 is ANQGSEA. This CDR3 spans 15 amino acids. V shed 3 bases and J 6 bases; nucleotides not matched to a gene: 10. CDR3 region: CSVDPLDRGYDGYTF. The DNA for the CDR3 is TGCAGCGTTGACCCCCTGGACAGGGGGTACGATGGCTACACCTTC.

Many counts were recorded for this clonotype. J is TRBJ2-5 and V is TRBV20-1; 7 nucleotides match TRBD1. V was clipped by 3 bases and J by 2 bases; unmatched bases: 6. Germline CDR1 and CDR2: DFQATT and SNEGSKA (reference sequence). CDR3 length equals 14 residues. The CDR3 nucleotides are TGCAGTGCTAGGGTTCCGGGACAGCAAGAGACCCAGTACTTC. This codes for CSARVPGQQETQYF.

This clonotype was seen many times. V and J are TRBV5-8 and TRBJ2-7; D ambiguous. With 0 bases removed from V and 5 bases from J, the gap between germline ends came to 9 bases. Looked up from germline, CDR1 is SGHTS and CDR2 is YDEGEE. The CDR3 runs to 13 residues. In DNA, the CDR3 is TGTGCCAGCAGCTTGGAATCAGTAAACGAGCAGTACTTC. This sequence encodes CASSLESVNEQYF. The whole variable domain, filled in from reference TRBV5-8 and TRBJ2-7, reads EAGVTQSPTHLIKTRGQQATLRCSPISGHTSVYWYQQALGLGLQFLLWYDEGEERNRGNFPPRFSGRQFPNYSSELNVNALELEDSALYLCASSLESVNEQYFGPGTRLTVT.

In this sample, this clonotype turned up many times. V usage is TRBV4-1 and J usage is TRBJ1-5; D possibly corresponds to TRBD1 (5 bases). This CDR3 comprises 16 residues. The germline V gene has CDR1 MGHRA and CDR2 YSYEKL. V was pared by 2 bases and J by 2 bases, with 13 bases between. CDR3 loop: CASSQPRVRGNQPQHF. For the CDR3, the DNA is TGCGCCAGCAGCCAACCCAGGGTGCGGGGCAATCAGCCCCAGCATTTT.

With respect to this clonotype: The final CDR3 position lacks the conserved phenylalanine or tryptophan, pointing to a likely read error. The chain combines TRBV7-9 with TRBJ1-6; D is possibly TRBD1 (6 bases). This CDR3 spans 15 amino acids. The germline CDR1 and CDR2 sequences are SEHNR and FQNEAQ (reference sequence). Here the CDR3 DNA reads TGCGCCAGCAGCCAAGAGGGTACAGGGAAGTCACCCCTCCACCTT. Amino acid sequence: CASSQEGTGKSPLHL.

The J gene is TRBJ2-2, the V gene TRBV11-2, with 14 bases fitting TRBD2. Germline-derived CDR1 and CDR2 are SGHAT and FQNNGV. CDR3 length: 15 residues. J gave up 5 bases and V 6 bases, and 2 bases lay outside the gene matches. The DNA for the CDR3 is TGTGCCAGCAGGGGACTAGCGGGAGCAACCGGGGAGCTGTTTTTT. This codes for CASRGLAGATGELFF. The complete variable domain, with remaining parts taken from reference TRBV11-2 and TRBJ2-2, reads EAGVAQSPRYKIIEKRQSVAFWCNPISGHATLYWYQQILGQGPKLLIQFQNNGVVDDSQLPKDRFSAERLKGVDSTLKIQPAKLEDSAVYLCASRGLAGATGELFFGEGSRLTVL.